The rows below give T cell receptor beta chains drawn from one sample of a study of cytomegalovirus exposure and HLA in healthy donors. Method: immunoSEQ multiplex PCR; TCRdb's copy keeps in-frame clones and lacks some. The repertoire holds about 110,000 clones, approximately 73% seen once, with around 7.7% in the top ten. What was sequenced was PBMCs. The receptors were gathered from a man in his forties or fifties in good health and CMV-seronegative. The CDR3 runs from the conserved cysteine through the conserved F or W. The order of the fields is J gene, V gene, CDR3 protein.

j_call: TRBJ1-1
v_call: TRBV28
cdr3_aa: CASSLGTGVNTEAFF

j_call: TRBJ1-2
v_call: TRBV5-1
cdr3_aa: CASSLGQGGGYTF

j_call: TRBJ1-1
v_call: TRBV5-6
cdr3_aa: CASSLPGQGTEAFF

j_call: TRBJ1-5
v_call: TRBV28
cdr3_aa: CASSLIDRSNQPQHF

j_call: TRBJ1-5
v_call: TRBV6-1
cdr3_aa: CASGDKNQPQHF

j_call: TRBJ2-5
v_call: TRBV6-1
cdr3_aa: CASSFDRGEETQYF

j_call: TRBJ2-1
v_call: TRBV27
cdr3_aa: CASSIDRAVNEQFF

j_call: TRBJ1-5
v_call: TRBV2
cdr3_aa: CASSPGQGRQPQHF

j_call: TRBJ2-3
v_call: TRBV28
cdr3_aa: CAGKGTFVDTQYF

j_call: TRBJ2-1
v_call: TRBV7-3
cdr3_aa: CASSAQWSSYNEQFF

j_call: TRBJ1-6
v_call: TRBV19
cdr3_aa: CASSMAFGQPFSPLHF

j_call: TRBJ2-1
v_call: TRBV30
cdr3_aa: CAWGSEGRAEIF

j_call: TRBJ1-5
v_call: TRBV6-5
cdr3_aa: CASRGLSLGNQPQHF

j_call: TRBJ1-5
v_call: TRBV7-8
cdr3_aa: CASSLGRVGQPQHF

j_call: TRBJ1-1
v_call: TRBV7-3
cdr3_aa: CASSLGILGPTEAFF

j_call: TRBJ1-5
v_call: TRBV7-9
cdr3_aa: CASSLGRGGSNQPQHF

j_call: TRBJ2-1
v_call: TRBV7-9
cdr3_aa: CASSLAYPGEQFF

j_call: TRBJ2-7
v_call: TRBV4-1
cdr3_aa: CASGPGGLVREQYF

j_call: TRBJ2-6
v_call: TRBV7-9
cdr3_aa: CASSLGLQPGANVLTF

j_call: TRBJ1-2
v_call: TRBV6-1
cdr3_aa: CASSTRDRGDYGYTF

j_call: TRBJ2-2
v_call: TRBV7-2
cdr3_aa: CASSSYRGPGELFF

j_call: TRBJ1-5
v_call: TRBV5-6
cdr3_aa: CASSSGTGGWGQPQHF

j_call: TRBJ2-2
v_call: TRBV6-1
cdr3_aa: CPNKGRGVYGELFF

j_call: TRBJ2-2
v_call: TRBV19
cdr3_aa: CASKRQGWNTGELFF

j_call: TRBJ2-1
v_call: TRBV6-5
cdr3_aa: CASSYAAGGNYNEQFF

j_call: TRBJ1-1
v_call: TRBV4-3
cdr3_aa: CASSLGTEAFF

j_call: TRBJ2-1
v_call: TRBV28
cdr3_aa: CASSMGGAYNEQFF

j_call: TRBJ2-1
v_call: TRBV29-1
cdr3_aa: CSAEGDHNEQFF

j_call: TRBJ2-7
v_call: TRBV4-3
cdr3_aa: CASSQGPLHEQYF

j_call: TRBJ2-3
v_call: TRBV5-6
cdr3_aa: CASSFGGFVSTDTQYF

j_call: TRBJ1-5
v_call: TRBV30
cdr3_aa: CAWSAGRQALTSAHRPQHF

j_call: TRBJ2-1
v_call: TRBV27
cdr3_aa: CASRRPGGYNEQFF

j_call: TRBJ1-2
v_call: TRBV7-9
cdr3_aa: CASSPSGRDHYGYTF

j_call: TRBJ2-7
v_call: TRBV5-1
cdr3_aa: CASSVPGSSYEQYF

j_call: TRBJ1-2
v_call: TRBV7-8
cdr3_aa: CASSTWTEINNYGYTF

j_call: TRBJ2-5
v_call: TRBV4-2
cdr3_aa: CASSQKQGPGGETQYF

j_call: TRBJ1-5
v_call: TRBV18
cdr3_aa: CASSATGRYSNQPQHF

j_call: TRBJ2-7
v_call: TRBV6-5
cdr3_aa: CASSNRDRAIYEQYF

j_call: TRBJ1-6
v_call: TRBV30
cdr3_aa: CAWSVGSRWSLNSPLHF

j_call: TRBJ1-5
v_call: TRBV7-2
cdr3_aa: CASSREGQGDQPQHF

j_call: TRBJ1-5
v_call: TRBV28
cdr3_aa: CASSLSGGAGQPQHF

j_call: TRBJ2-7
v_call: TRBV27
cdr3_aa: CASSLMGGPAYEQYF

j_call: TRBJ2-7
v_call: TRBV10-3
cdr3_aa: CAISDQGLGQYF

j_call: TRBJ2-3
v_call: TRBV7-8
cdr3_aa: CASSLMRRSTDTQYF

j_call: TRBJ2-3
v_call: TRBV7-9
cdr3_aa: CASSLERGKDTQYF

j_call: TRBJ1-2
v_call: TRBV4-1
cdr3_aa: CASSQDNTGQGAYYGYTF

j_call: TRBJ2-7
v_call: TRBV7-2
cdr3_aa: CASSPGQGKGEQYF

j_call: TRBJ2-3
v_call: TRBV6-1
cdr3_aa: CASSETGGGTDTQYF

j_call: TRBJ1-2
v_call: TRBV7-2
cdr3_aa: CASSPKGGAGGYTF

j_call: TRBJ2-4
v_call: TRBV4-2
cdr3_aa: CASGGGNIQYF

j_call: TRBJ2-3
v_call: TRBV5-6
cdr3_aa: CASSSVIAGSTDTQYF

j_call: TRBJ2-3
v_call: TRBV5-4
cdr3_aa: CASSFPSGGPQYF

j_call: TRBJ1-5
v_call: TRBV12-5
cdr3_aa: CASRQGSDQPQHF

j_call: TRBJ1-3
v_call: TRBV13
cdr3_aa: CASSSDSSSGNTIYF